This entry concerns a single T cell receptor beta chain. The sample originates from a study of blood T cell repertoires in COVID-19. Background on the study: Material from acute and convalescent COVID-19 was sourced from the United States, Italy and Spain. T cells, B-cell-depleted T cells, or PBMCs supplied cDNA or gDNA.

Germline V gene lookup returns CDR1 SGHVS and CDR2 FQNEAQ. Trimming cost V 5 bases and J 3 bases, with 11 bases left between them. The CDR3 totals 14 residues. Methods used by the authors: Reference gene primer amplification gave estimated nucleated cell counts. Clones were sequenced by immunoSEQ multiplex PCR, and TCRdb holds only the in-frame ones, with some missing. The V and J calls and clone size were taken over from that table, and D and trimming were inferred from the DNA. The table records approximately 150,000 clones, roughly 88% of them present only once. The chain is built from TRBV7-8 and TRBJ1-5, with D unresolved. This sequence originates from a woman aged 55-70 years with acute or convalescent COVID-19. Sequenced sample: peripheral blood. For the CDR3, the DNA is TGTGCCAGCAGCCAACGCACAGTCAATCAGCCCCAGCATTTT. Protein: CASSQRTVNQPQHF.